One and the same sample provided the 14 T cell receptor beta chains below, sequenced in a study of T cells in Graves' hyperthyroidism and ophthalmopathy (dated 2019 in TCRdb). The library was obtained by multiplex PCR. Sequenced using an Illumina HiSeq 2000. Amplification of TCR beta CDR3 regions was carried out from RNA transcripts. The first round of RT-PCR for the TCR CDR3 was performed with the HTBI primer set and the Qiagen OneStep RT-PCR kit. Through fastp at Q25 and MiXCR, TCRdb rebuilt clones from the public reads, retaining in-frame beta chains. Entries are consolidated by CDR3 protein sequence, retaining the most common genes and DNA. The sample table holds a few hundred thousand distinct CDR3 sequences, of which 15% were seen once. The ten largest clones take up 30% to 35% of the sample. The sample consisted of blood. The receptors stem from a woman aged 25 to 39 with Graves' hyperthyroidism.

Comments on this clonotype: A much larger clone lies one base from this, so it may be a read error. This rearrangement joins TRBV6-2 or TRBV6-3 to TRBJ2-1, with D possibly being TRBD2 (6 bases). The length of the CDR3 is 14 residues. Looked up from germline, CDR1 is MNHEY and CDR2 is SVGEGT. CDR3 DNA sequence: TGTGCCAGCGCTGGTGCCGGGAGTCCGCATGAGCAGCTCTTC. Its translation: CASAGAGSPHEQLF.

This clonotype was counted ten times or more. J is TRBJ2-3 and V is TRBV18; D may be TRBD1 or TRBD2 (6 bases each). The CDR3 is 16 residues long. The germline V and J ends were trimmed by 0 bases and 0 bases, with 10 bases remaining between them. CDR1 and CDR2 (germline): KGHSH, LQKENI. CDR3 nucleotide sequence: TGTGCCAGCTCACCACCGGGGGGCTTGAGCACAGATACGCAGTATTTT. It is translated as CASSPPGGLSTDTQYF.

This clonotype was picked up a small number of times. The chain combines TRBV20-1 with TRBJ1-4; tentative D call: TRBD1 (6 bases). Germline V gene sequence: CDR1 DFQATT, CDR2 SNEGSKA (reference sequence). V dropped 6 bases and J dropped 5 bases, with 7 bases sitting between them. The CDR3 contains 11 residues. The DNA for the CDR3 is TGCAGTGCGCAGGGGAATGAAAAACTGTTTTTT. Its protein is CSAQGNEKLFF.

This clonotype occurred a few times. The gene calls are TRBV15 and TRBJ2-2, with D possibly matching TRBD1 (6 bases). The germline V gene has CDR1 LNHNV and CDR2 YYDKDF (reference sequence). This CDR3 spans 18 amino acids. V lost 0 bases and J lost 0, with 14 bases in between. The CDR3 DNA sequence: TGTGCCACCAGCAGAGATTTGAGGGACAAATCGAACACCGGGGAGCTGTTTTTT. Protein product: CATSRDLRDKSNTGELFF.

This chain joins TRBV20-1 and TRBJ2-3; D is unclear. Germline assignment: CDR1 DFQATT and CDR2 SNEGSKA (reference sequence). The CDR3 contains 14 residues. V was shortened by 1 base and J by 3 bases, with 11 bases between the two germline ends. The CDR3 loop reads CSARGPERTDTQYF. CDR3 in DNA: TGCAGTGCTAGAGGGCCAGAGAGGACAGATACGCAGTATTTT.

The sample holds a few counts of this clonotype. The CDR3 DNA follows: TGCAGTGCGCCGGCGGGAGGGAAACGCACAGATACGCAGTATTTT. Protein product: CSAPAGGKRTDTQYF. The chain combines TRBV20-1 with TRBJ2-3; 9 bases line up with TRBD2. The CDR3 covers 15 residues. Germline V gives CDR1 DFQATT, CDR2 SNEGSKA (reference sequence). The ends lost 6 bases at V and 1 base at J; junction bases unmatched: 8.

This clonotype was seen only a few times. The chain couples TRBV6-1 to TRBJ2-1, with TRBD1 matching over 12 bases. CDR3 length equals 15 residues. The germline V gene has CDR1 MNHNS and CDR2 SASEGT. Trimming removed 6 bases from V and 6 bases from J; junction bases left unmatched: 6. CDR3 sequence: CASRKGQGASNEQFF. DNA of the CDR3: TGTGCCAGCAGGAAGGGACAGGGGGCAAGCAATGAGCAGTTCTTC.

Only a few counts were recorded for this clonotype. The chain carries TRBV29-1 and TRBJ2-3; the match to TRBD1 covers 7 bases. This CDR3 region has 14 residues. V was pared by 6 bases and J by 2 bases, with 8 bases of the junction left unmatched. Germline V CDR1 and CDR2: SQVTM, ANQGSEA. The CDR3: CSVATGSPTDTQYF. DNA of the CDR3: TGCAGCGTAGCGACAGGGTCCCCCACAGATACGCAGTATTTT.

V and J are TRBV7-8 and TRBJ2-1, with 11 bases identical to TRBD2. The trim removed 4 bases at V and 1 base at J, leaving 3 bases unmatched. Per germline, CDR1 SGHVS and CDR2 FQNEAQ. There are 16 residues in the CDR3. The CDR3 protein is CASSWTSGQSYNEQFF. The CDR3 region has the DNA TGTGCCAGCAGCTGGACTAGCGGGCAGTCCTACAATGAGCAGTTCTTC. The full variable domain, rest sourced from reference TRBV7-8 and TRBJ2-1, is GAGVSQSPRYKVAKRGQDVALRCDPISGHVSLFWYQQALGQGPEFLTYFQNEAQLDKSGLPSDRFFAERPEGSVSTLKIQRTQQEDSAVYLCASSWTSGQSYNEQFFGPGTRLTVL.

This clonotype was counted a few times. The J gene is TRBJ2-5, the V gene TRBV11-3; perhaps TRBD2 as D (6 bases). From germline, CDR1 is SGHNT and CDR2 YENEEA. The length of the CDR3 is 14 residues. Trimming cost V 8 bases and J 3 bases, with 16 bases left between them. In DNA, the CDR3 is TGTGCCAGCGGCCAACGGGGGAAAGAAGAGACCCAGTACTTC. It is translated as CASGQRGKEETQYF.

The table lists this clonotype with many counts. The chain employs TRBV6-5 and TRBJ2-3; the D gene is possibly TRBD2 (5 bases). This CDR3 contains 17 residues. Germline lookup yields CDR1 MNHEY and CDR2 SVGAGI. V lost 2 bases and J 6 bases, leaving 21 bases between the germline ends. Here the CDR3 DNA reads TGTGCCAGCAGTTACCCCCAAAGCGGAGGACGCGGTGATACGCAGTATTTT. Residues: CASSYPQSGGRGDTQYF.

The chain carries TRBV20-1 and TRBJ2-3; 7 nucleotides align to TRBD2. V trimming: 0 bases; J trimming: 1 base; junction bases outside the gene matches: 7. Germline lookup yields CDR1 DFQATT and CDR2 SNEGSKA (reference sequence). The CDR3 contains 16 residues. This CDR3 reads CSARDWAGDGTDTQYF. The CDR3, as DNA: TGCAGTGCTAGAGATTGGGCGGGAGATGGCACAGATACGCAGTATTTT.

Worth noting for this clonotype: The junction does not match germline at one end; this may be a read error. V is TRBV9 and J is TRBJ2-7, with D possibly being TRBD1 (5 bases). The CDR3 runs 14 residues. CDR1 and CDR2 (germline): SGDLS, YYNGEE. CDR3 DNA: TGTGCCAGCAGCGTAGGACAGTCCTCCTACAAGCAGTACTTC. It translates to CASSVGQSSYKQYF.

This clonotype was counted at least ten times. J is TRBJ2-3 and V is TRBV11-2; a possible D gene is TRBD2 (5 bases). This CDR3 region has 14 residues. Germline assignment: CDR1 SGHAT and CDR2 FQNNGV. V was cut by 5 bases and J by 5 bases, with 14 bases left in between. The CDR3 protein is CASSPTLAGDTQYF. The CDR3 DNA sequence: TGTGCCAGCAGCCCGACTCTCGCGGGAGATACGCAGTATTTT.